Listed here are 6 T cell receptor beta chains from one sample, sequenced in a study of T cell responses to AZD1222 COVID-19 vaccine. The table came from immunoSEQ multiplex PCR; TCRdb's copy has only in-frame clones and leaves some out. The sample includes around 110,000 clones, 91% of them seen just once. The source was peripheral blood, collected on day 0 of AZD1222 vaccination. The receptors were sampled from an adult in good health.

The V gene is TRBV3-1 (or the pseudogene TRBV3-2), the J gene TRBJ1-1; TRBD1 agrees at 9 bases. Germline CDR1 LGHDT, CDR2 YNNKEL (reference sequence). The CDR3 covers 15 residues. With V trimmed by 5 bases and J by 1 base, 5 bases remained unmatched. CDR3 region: CASSFRQGGNTEAFF. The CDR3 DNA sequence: TGTGCCAGCAGCTTTCGACAGGGGGGGAACACTGAAGCTTTCTTT.

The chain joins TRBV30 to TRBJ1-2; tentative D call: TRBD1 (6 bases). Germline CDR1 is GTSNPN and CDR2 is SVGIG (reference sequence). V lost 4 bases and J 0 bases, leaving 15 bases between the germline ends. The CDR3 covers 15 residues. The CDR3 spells CAWTGYREANYGYTF. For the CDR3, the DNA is TGTGCCTGGACAGGGTACAGGGAAGCTAACTATGGCTACACCTTC.

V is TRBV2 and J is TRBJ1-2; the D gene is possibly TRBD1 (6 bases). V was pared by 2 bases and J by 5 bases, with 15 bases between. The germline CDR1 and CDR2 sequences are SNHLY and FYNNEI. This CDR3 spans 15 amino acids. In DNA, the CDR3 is TGTGCCAGCAGTGAAACCGGGACAAGAGGATATGGCTACACCTTC. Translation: CASSETGTRGYGYTF.

The CDR3 here is CASSPRENQPQHF. The CDR3 DNA follows: TGTGCCAGCAGCCCGCGGGAAAATCAGCCCCAGCATTTT. V and J are TRBV3-1 (or the pseudogene TRBV3-2) and TRBJ1-5; no clear D. V lost 4 bases to trimming and J lost 4 bases, with 8 bases between them. The germline V gene has CDR1 LGHDT and CDR2 YNNKEL (reference sequence). The CDR3 covers 13 residues.

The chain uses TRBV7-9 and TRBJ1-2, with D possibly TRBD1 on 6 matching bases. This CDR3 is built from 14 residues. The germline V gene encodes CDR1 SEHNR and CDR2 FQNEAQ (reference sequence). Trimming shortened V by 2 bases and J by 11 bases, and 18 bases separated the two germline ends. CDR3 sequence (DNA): TGTGCCAGCAGCTTAACCCCGTCCCAGGGGCTTTACACCTTC. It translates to CASSLTPSQGLYTF.

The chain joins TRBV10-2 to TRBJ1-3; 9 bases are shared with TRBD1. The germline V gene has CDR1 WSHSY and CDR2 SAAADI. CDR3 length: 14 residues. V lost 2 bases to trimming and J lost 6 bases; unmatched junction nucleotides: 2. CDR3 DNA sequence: TGCGCCAGCAGTGAGGGACAGGGGATAAACACCATATATTTT. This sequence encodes CASSEGQGINTIYF.